The 5 T cell receptor beta chains listed next were all sequenced from one sample in a study of CD8+CD57+ T cells in acquired aplastic anemia. It was patients with CD8+CD57+ cell expansion by flow cytometry who were chosen for sequencing. Profiles of TCR beta VDJ and CDR3 were generated from a genomic DNA template. TCRdb re-derived calls from the reads in MiXCR, one entry per CDR3 protein. There are a few hundred thousand distinct CDR3 sequences in the sample; 25% to 40% occur only once, and under 0.95% lies in the top ten. Sequenced material: sorted CD4+, CD8+, or CD8+CD57+ T cells (not recorded which) from PBMCs. The receptors originated from a human donor with aplastic anemia.

This clonotype was observed many times. The chain has TRBV19 and TRBJ1-2; TRBD1 agrees at 7 bases. The V gene end was trimmed by 6 bases and the J gene end by 5 bases; junction bases not matched to a gene: 18. The length of the CDR3 is 17 residues. Germline-derived CDR1 and CDR2 are LNHDA and SQIVND (reference sequence). CDR3 protein: CASSPGTVGLVRYGYTF. DNA of the CDR3: TGTGCCAGTAGCCCCGGGACAGTCGGGCTCGTGCGATATGGCTACACCTTC.

Regarding this clonotype: The junction does not match germline at one end; this may be a read error. The chain couples TRBV5-6 to TRBJ1-6; D is undetermined. Germline assignment: CDR1 SGHDT and CDR2 YYEEEE. The CDR3 runs 12 residues. The CDR3 loop reads CASTVFNSPPHF. In DNA, the CDR3 is TGTGCCAGCACCGTATTTAATTCACCCCCCCACTTT.

This clonotype has just a few counts. V and J are TRBV6-1 and TRBJ1-1; D remains unclear. This CDR3 is built from 12 residues. The germline V gene encodes CDR1 MNHNS and CDR2 SASEGT. Deletions cut 7 bases from V and 4 bases from J, with 10 bases between. CDR3 protein: CASILRGTEAFF. CDR3 bases: TGTGCCAGCATATTACGGGGCACTGAAGCTTTCTTT.

This clonotype was recorded a few times. The V gene is TRBV25-1, the J gene TRBJ2-3; 13 bases match TRBD2. CDR1 MGHDK and CDR2 SYGVNS come from the germline V gene. This CDR3 spans 17 amino acids. Trimming removed 2 bases from V and 0 bases from J; junction bases left unmatched: 2. CDR3 nucleotide sequence: TGTGCCAGCAGTGAAACTAGCGGGGGGGCTAGCACAGATACGCAGTATTTT. Its protein is CASSETSGGASTDTQYF.

The genes are TRBV7-6 and TRBJ2-7; tentatively, D is TRBD2 (7 bases). Germline CDR1 SGHVS, CDR2 FNYEAQ. The V gene lost 4 bases and the J gene lost 5 bases, with 12 bases spanning the gap. The CDR3 runs to 13 residues. DNA of the CDR3: TGTGCCAGCAGCTCGGGGGGCTTTCACGAGCAGTACTTC. The encoded protein is CASSSGGFHEQYF.